The 29 T cell receptor beta chains listed next were all sequenced from one sample in a study of cytomegalovirus exposure and HLA in healthy donors. The primer mix had 60 Vbeta and 13 Jbeta primers. Sequencing used immunoSEQ multiplex PCR; TCRdb keeps in-frame clones, though not all of them. Of 100,000 to 120,000 clones detected, 78% appear once; the ten largest clones hold under 1.5%. Sequencing was done on a sample of PBMCs. All receptors come from a woman aged 25-40 years in good health and CMV-seronegative.

This clone showed up just a few times. This rearrangement joins TRBV6-5 to TRBJ2-5; 9 nucleotides agree with TRBD2. The CDR3 spans 15 residues. CDR1 is MNHEY, CDR2 SVGAGI, per germline. V lost 4 bases to trimming and J lost 5 bases; unmatched junction nucleotides: 8. The CDR3 loop is CASSSTGTSFETQYF. In nucleotides, the CDR3 is TGTGCCAGCAGTTCGACCGGGACTAGCTTTGAGACCCAGTACTTC.

The rearrangement uses TRBV5-1 and TRBJ2-7, with TRBD1 matching 7 bases. CDR3 size: 15 residues. Unmatched junction bases numbered 9, after V lost 2 bases and J lost 4 bases. Looked up from germline, CDR1 is SGHRS and CDR2 is YFSETQ. The CDR3 here is CASSFTGTEVYEQYF. In nucleotides, the CDR3 is TGCGCCAGCAGCTTCACCGGGACAGAGGTTTACGAGCAGTACTTC.

The chain couples TRBV7-9 to TRBJ2-3; 9 bases map to TRBD2. Germline V lookup: CDR1 SEHNR, CDR2 FQNEAQ (reference sequence). V lost 4 bases and J lost 5; bases outside the gene matches: 7. This CDR3 comprises 15 residues. The CDR3 nucleotides read TGTGCCAGCAGCTGGTTAGCGGGGGAAATAGATACGCAGTATTTT. It codes for CASSWLAGEIDTQYF.

The rearrangement uses TRBV6-5 and TRBJ1-1; 7 bases line up with TRBD1. Germline V gives CDR1 MNHEY, CDR2 SVGAGI. J was trimmed by 11 bases and V by 0 bases; bases with no gene match: 6. The CDR3 totals 13 residues. The CDR3 bases are TGTGCCAGCAGTTACTCGGACAGGTCTAGTGCTTTCTTT. This sequence encodes CASSYSDRSSAFF.

This clone has just a few counts. J is TRBJ1-5 and V is TRBV6-5; possible D gene TRBD1, 6 bases. V gave up 6 bases and J gave up 3 bases, with 12 bases separating them. Per the germline V gene, CDR1 is MNHEY and CDR2 is SVGAGI. The CDR3 runs 14 residues. CDR3 protein: CASSLGQLNQPQHF. The CDR3 DNA follows: TGTGCCAGCAGCCTTGGACAGCTCAATCAGCCCCAGCATTTT.

This sequence joins TRBV28 and TRBJ2-7; D is undetermined. The CDR3 runs 14 residues. The V end was cut by 6 bases, the J end by 0 bases, with 12 bases between. Germline-derived CDR1 and CDR2 are MDHEN and SYDVKM. The CDR3 spells CASSLVQSSYEQYF. The CDR3 coding sequence is TGTGCCAGCAGCCTAGTGCAAAGCTCCTACGAGCAGTACTTC.

CDR3 residues: CSVEGGDLPYEQYF. For the CDR3, the DNA is TGCAGCGTTGAGGGAGGGGACCTCCCCTACGAGCAGTACTTC. The rearrangement joins TRBV29-1 to TRBJ2-7, with 7 nucleotides matching TRBD2. V lost 3 bases to trimming and J lost 2 bases; unmatched junction nucleotides: 7. The CDR3 covers 14 residues. In germline, CDR1 is SQVTM, CDR2 ANQGSEA.

The chain links TRBV5-1 to TRBJ1-1, with D tentatively TRBD1 (6 bases). V was pared by 4 bases and J by 5 bases, with 15 bases between. Germline V gene sequence: CDR1 SGHRS, CDR2 YFSETQ. The CDR3 consists of 14 residues. The CDR3 coding sequence is TGCGCCAGCAGCGCACAGGGCTCAATTACTGAAGCTTTCTTT. Protein sequence: CASSAQGSITEAFF.

This clone was picked up one time. This chain joins TRBV30 and TRBJ1-1; tentative D call: TRBD1 (5 bases). The CDR3 is 14 residues long. V was cut by 3 bases and J by 1 base, with 12 bases left in between. CDR1 and CDR2 from the germline V gene are GTSNPN and SVGIG (reference sequence). CDR3 DNA sequence: TGTGCCTGGAGCCAAGGGGTCGGGAACACTGAAGCTTTCTTT. It translates to CAWSQGVGNTEAFF.

The V gene is TRBV28, the J gene TRBJ2-1, with D possibly TRBD2 on 6 matching bases. This CDR3 has 18 amino acids. The germline CDR1 and CDR2 sequences are MDHEN and SYDVKM. The V gene lost 1 base and the J gene lost 5 bases, with 21 bases spanning the gap. The CDR3 DNA reads as TGTGCCAGCAGTTTATATCGCGGGGTCCCGATTACCGACAATGAGCAGTTCTTC. Translation gives CASSLYRGVPITDNEQFF.

The rearrangement uses TRBV9 and TRBJ2-1, with D maybe TRBD2 (7 bases). Trimming shortened V by 2 bases and J by 7 bases, and 16 bases separated the two germline ends. The CDR3 is 15 residues long. The germline gives CDR1 SGDLS, CDR2 YYNGEE. The CDR3 here is CASSVRGAAQNEQFF. The CDR3 DNA reads as TGTGCCAGCAGCGTTCGGGGGGCGGCACAGAATGAGCAGTTCTTC.

The J gene is TRBJ1-1, the V gene TRBV6-1; maybe TRBD1 (5 bases). The CDR3 runs to 12 residues. The V and J ends lost 4 bases and 4 bases respectively, with 7 bases between them. Germline CDR1 reads MNHNS; CDR2 reads SASEGT. The DNA of the CDR3 is TGTGCCAGCAGTGCGGGGGTCACTGAAGCTTTCTTT. Translating gives CASSAGVTEAFF.

This rearrangement joins TRBV19 to TRBJ2-3, with D maybe TRBD2 (6 bases). Germline V gives CDR1 LNHDA, CDR2 SQIVND (reference sequence). Trimming left V 8 bases short and J 1 base short, with 10 bases between. This CDR3 comprises 13 residues. The CDR3, as DNA: TGTGCCAGTGCTAGCGTAGGCACAGATACGCAGTATTTT. Its translation is CASASVGTDTQYF.

The rearrangement uses TRBV2 and TRBJ1-4, with TRBD1 matching over 9 bases. Trimming removed 6 bases from V and 7 bases from J; junction bases left unmatched: 3. This CDR3 has 13 residues. Germline assignment: CDR1 SNHLY and CDR2 FYNNEI. The CDR3 loop is CASSRDRVEKLFF. As DNA, the CDR3 is TGTGCCAGCAGCCGGGACAGGGTTGAAAAACTGTTTTTT.

The rearrangement joins TRBV6-1 to TRBJ2-5; 12 nucleotides agree with TRBD1. Losses at the gene ends were 1 base for V and 6 bases for J; bases not matched to a gene: 6. The CDR3 spans 16 residues. Germline values: CDR1 MNHNS, CDR2 SASEGT. The CDR3 loop reads CASSEGPGQGAQTQYF. CDR3 DNA sequence: TGTGCCAGCAGTGAAGGACCGGGACAGGGGGCACAGACCCAGTACTTC.

V usage is TRBV5-1 and J usage is TRBJ2-1, with D possibly being TRBD2 (6 bases). The CDR3 is 12 residues long. Per germline, CDR1 SGHRS and CDR2 YFSETQ. Deletions cut 6 bases from V and 9 bases from J, with 13 bases between. For the CDR3, the DNA is TGCGCCAGCACCCTATCCGGGGGTGAGCAGTTCTTC. Its translation: CASTLSGGEQFF.

A single count supports this clone. The V call is TRBV5-1, the J call TRBJ1-2, with TRBD1 identical over 7 bases. With V trimmed by 4 bases and J by 8 bases, 8 bases remained unmatched. Germline V CDR1 and CDR2: SGHRS, YFSETQ. The CDR3 is 13 amino acids. CDR3 sequence reads: CASSTWDREGYTF. The CDR3 bases are TGCGCCAGCAGCACCTGGGACAGAGAAGGCTACACCTTC.

This rearrangement joins TRBV2 to TRBJ2-7; no clear D. V lost 4 bases and J 3 bases, leaving 10 bases between the germline ends. In germline, CDR1 is SNHLY, CDR2 FYNNEI. This CDR3 region has 13 residues. CDR3 loop: CASSAETNYEQYF. The CDR3 bases are TGTGCCAGCAGTGCTGAGACAAACTACGAGCAGTACTTC. Supplemented by reference TRBV2 and TRBJ2-7, the full variable domain reads EPEVTQTPSHQVTQMGQEVILRCVPISNHLYFYWYRQILGQKVEFLVSFYNNEISEKSEIFDDQFSVERPDGSNFTLKIRSTKLEDSAMYFCASSAETNYEQYFGPGTRLTVT.

J is TRBJ2-2 and V is TRBV7-8; 7 bases map to TRBD2. CDR3 length: 20 amino acids. The junction had 22 bases not matched to a gene; V was cut back by 5 bases and J by 4 bases. The germline V gene encodes CDR1 SGHVS and CDR2 FQNEAQ. CDR3 DNA: TGTGCCAGCAGCCGACTTACGGCCCGATGGGGAAGGACTAGCACCGGGGAGCTGTTTTTT. The encoded protein is CASSRLTARWGRTSTGELFF.

The V gene is TRBV13, the J gene TRBJ2-5; a possible D gene is TRBD2 (7 bases). The CDR3 totals 14 residues. Germline V gene sequence: CDR1 PRHDT, CDR2 FYEKMQ (reference sequence). Trimming took 10 bases from V and 9 from J, leaving 24 bases between them. The CDR3 loop is CATRGRGAGEAQYF. DNA of the CDR3: TGTGCCACGAGGGGTCGGGGGGCCGGGGAGGCCCAGTACTTC.

This clone was seen more than once but under ten times. V and J are TRBV28 and TRBJ2-3; D remains ambiguous. Looked up from germline, CDR1 is MDHEN and CDR2 is SYDVKM. The CDR3 length is 12 residues. V lost 5 bases and J 6 bases, leaving 9 bases between the germline ends. The CDR3 here is CASSPTRDTQYF. The CDR3 DNA follows: TGTGCCAGCAGTCCTACGCGTGATACGCAGTATTTT.

This sequence joins TRBV27 and TRBJ2-5, with unresolved D. Deletions cut 6 bases from V and 3 bases from J, with 11 bases between. The CDR3 contains 13 residues. Germline V CDR1 and CDR2: MNHEY, SMNVEV (reference sequence). The CDR3 here is CASSSLIEETQYF. As DNA, the CDR3 is TGTGCCAGCAGCTCACTAATTGAAGAGACCCAGTACTTC.

The V and J genes are TRBV9 and TRBJ2-2; 15 bases align to TRBD2. J lost 3 bases, V lost 4 bases, and 13 bases had no gene match. The CDR3 consists of 20 residues. Per the germline V gene, CDR1 is SGDLS and CDR2 is YYNGEE. CDR3 amino acids: CASSPHSGTSGRRDTGELFF. DNA for the CDR3: TGTGCCAGCAGCCCCCACAGCGGGACTAGCGGGAGGCGGGACACCGGGGAGCTGTTTTTT.

Written as DNA, the CDR3 is TGTGCCAGCAGCGTAGCCCAAGGTCCGGGGGAGCAGTACTTC. It translates to CASSVAQGPGEQYF. The chain couples TRBV9 to TRBJ2-7, with D perhaps matching TRBD2 (5 bases). Germline assignment: CDR1 SGDLS and CDR2 YYNGEE. Trimming stripped 0 bases from V and 7 bases from J, with 14 bases between. The CDR3 totals 14 residues.

This clone showed up just a few times. The chain is built from TRBV9 and TRBJ1-2; no firm D call. Trimming removed 0 bases at V and 2 bases at J, with 8 bases between. Germline V CDR1 and CDR2: SGDLS, YYNGEE. CDR3 length: 14 residues. The chain's CDR3 is CASSVGQTNYGYTF. CDR3 nucleotide sequence: TGTGCCAGCAGCGTAGGTCAGACAAACTATGGCTACACCTTC. Filled out from reference TRBV9 and TRBJ1-2, the complete variable domain reads DSGVTQTPKHLITATGQRVTLRCSPRSGDLSVYWYQQSLDQGLQFLIQYYNGEERAKGNILERFSAQQFPDLHSELNLSSLELGDSALYFCASSVGQTNYGYTFGSGTRLTVV.

This chain links TRBV5-6 with TRBJ2-7; TRBD1 might be the D (5 bases). The length of the CDR3 is 14 residues. Trimming took 4 bases from V and 2 from J, leaving 13 bases between them. Germline lookup yields CDR1 SGHDT and CDR2 YYEEEE. The CDR3 loop is CASSHDRSPYEQYF. Written as DNA, the CDR3 is TGTGCCAGCAGCCACGACAGATCCCCCTACGAGCAGTACTTC. The whole variable domain, remainder taken from reference TRBV5-6 and TRBJ2-7, is DAGVTQSPTHLIKTRGQQVTLRCSPKSGHDTVSWYQQALGQGPQFIFQYYEEEERQRGNFPDRFSGHQFPNYSSELNVNALLLGDSALYLCASSHDRSPYEQYFGPGTRLTVT.

This rearrangement joins TRBV27 to TRBJ2-3, with TRBD2 identical over 8 bases. The trim removed 6 bases at V and 6 bases at J, leaving 8 bases unmatched. CDR1 is MNHEY and CDR2 is SMNVEV in the germline V gene (reference sequence). This CDR3 region has 14 residues. CDR3 protein: CASRGSGSGDTQYF. The DNA of the CDR3 is TGTGCCAGCAGAGGAAGCGGGAGTGGGGATACGCAGTATTTT.

The chain employs TRBV28 and TRBJ2-1; TRBD2 matches 9 bases. V shed 8 bases and J 10 bases; nucleotides not matched to a gene: 9. This CDR3 has 13 amino acids. The V gene's germline CDR1 is MDHEN and CDR2 SYDVKM. The CDR3 here is CASGRREGGEQFF. The DNA of the CDR3 is TGTGCCAGCGGTAGGCGGGAGGGGGGAGAGCAGTTCTTC.

The CDR3 nucleotides are TGCGCCAGCAGCTTGGTATCTAGCGGGAGGGCCGGGGAGACCCAGTACTTC. Protein product: CASSLVSSGRAGETQYF. V usage is TRBV5-1 and J usage is TRBJ2-5, with 12 nucleotides matching TRBD2. V lost 0 bases and J lost 5; bases outside the gene matches: 8. Germline CDR1 and CDR2: SGHRS and YFSETQ. The CDR3 spans 17 residues. Complete variable domain (other parts from reference TRBV5-1 and TRBJ2-5): KAGVTQTPRYLIKTRGQQVTLSCSPISGHRSVSWYQQTPGQGLQFLFEYFSETQRNKGNFPGRFSGRQFSNSRSEMNVSTLELGDSALYLCASSLVSSGRAGETQYFGPGTRLLVL.